This T cell receptor beta chain stems from a study of T-cell reconstitution after alpha-beta-depleted transplantation in children. V lost 4 bases and J lost 8, with 23 bases in between. CDR1 and CDR2 from the germline V gene are PRHDT and FYEKMQ (reference sequence). The CDR3 spans 16 residues. Preparation of the TCRbeta library involved a method that used unique molecular identifiers. TCRdb recomputed calls from the PCR reads with MiXCR, one row per CDR3 protein. Altogether under 300,000 distinct CDR3 sequences are present, roughly 12% being singletons, with the ten largest covering about 20%. Study results and limitations: Roughly two months post-transplant, alpha-beta T cells reportedly originated from several hundred graft clones that had expanded. Surviving recipient T cells and thymic progenitors accounted for the high day-60 TCRbeta diversity observed in some patients. Once a year had passed after transplant, T-cell counts and diversity came mostly from newly produced T cells.

This clonotype appeared many times. No antigen is known for it. The sequence was obtained from a male patient aged 2-15 years who had a stem cell transplant for chronic granulomatous disease, so the T cells may come from the graft donor. The chain combines TRBV13 with TRBJ1-2, with D possibly TRBD1 on 5 matching bases. The source was peripheral blood, collected 180 days after TCRalphabeta/CD19-depleted stem cell transplant. This CDR3 is CASSSGLSIRAGGYTF. For the CDR3, the DNA is TGTGCCAGCAGCTCGGGGCTAAGTATCAGGGCGGGCGGCTACACCTTC.